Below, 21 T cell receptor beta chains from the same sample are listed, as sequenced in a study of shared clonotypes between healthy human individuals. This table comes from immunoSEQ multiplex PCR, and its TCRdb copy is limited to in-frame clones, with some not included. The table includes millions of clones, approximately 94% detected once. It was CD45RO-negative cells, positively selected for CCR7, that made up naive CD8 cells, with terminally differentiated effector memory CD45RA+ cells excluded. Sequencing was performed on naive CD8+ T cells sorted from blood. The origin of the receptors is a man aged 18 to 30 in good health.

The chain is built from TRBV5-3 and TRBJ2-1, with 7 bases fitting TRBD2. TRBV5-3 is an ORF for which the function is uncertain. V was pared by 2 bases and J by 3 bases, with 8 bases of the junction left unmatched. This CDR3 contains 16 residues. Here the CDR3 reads CARSFTLAGVYNEQFF. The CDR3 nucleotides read TGTGCCAGAAGCTTCACTCTGGCGGGGGTCTACAATGAGCAGTTCTTC.

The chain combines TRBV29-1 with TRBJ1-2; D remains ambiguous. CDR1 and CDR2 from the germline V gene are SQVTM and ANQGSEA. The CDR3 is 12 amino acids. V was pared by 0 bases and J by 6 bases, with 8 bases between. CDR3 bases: TGCAGCGTTGAAGAAGTGGGAGATGGCTACACCTTC. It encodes CSVEEVGDGYTF.

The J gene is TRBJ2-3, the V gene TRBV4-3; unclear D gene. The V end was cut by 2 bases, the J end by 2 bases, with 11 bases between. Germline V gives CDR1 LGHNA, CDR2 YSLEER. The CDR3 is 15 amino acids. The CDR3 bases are TGCGCCAGCAGCCAATATCGAATTTTCACAGATACGCAGTATTTT. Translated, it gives CASSQYRIFTDTQYF.

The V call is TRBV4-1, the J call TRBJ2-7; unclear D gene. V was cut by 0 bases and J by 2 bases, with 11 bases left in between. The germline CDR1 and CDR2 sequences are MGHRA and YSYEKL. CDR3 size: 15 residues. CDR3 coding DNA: TGCGCCAGCAGCCAAGATTACCGCCCGACCTACGAGCAGTACTTC. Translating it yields CASSQDYRPTYEQYF.

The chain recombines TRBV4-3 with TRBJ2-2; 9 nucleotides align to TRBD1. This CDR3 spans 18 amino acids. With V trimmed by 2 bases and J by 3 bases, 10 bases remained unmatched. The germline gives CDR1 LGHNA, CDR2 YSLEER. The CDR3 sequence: CASSQRRDRVTYTGELFF. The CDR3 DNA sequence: TGCGCCAGCAGCCAACGCCGGGACAGGGTGACCTACACCGGGGAGCTGTTTTTT.

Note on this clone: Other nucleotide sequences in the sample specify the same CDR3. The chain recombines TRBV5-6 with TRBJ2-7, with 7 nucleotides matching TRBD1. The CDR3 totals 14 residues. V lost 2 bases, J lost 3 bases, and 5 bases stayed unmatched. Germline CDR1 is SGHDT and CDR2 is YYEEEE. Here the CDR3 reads CASSFGQASYEQYF. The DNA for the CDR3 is TGTGCCAGCAGCTTCGGACAGGCAAGCTACGAGCAGTACTTC.

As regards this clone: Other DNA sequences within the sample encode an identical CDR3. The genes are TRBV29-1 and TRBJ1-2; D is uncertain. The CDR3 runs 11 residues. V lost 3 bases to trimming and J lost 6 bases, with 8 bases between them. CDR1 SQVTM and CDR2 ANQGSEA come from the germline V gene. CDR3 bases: TGCAGCGTTGAGGATGGTAATGGCTACACCTTC. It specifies CSVEDGNGYTF.

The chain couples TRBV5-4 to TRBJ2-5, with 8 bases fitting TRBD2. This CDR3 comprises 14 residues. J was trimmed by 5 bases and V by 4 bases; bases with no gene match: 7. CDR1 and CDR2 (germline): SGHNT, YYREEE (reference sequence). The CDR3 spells CASSTESGSETQYF. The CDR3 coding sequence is TGTGCCAGCAGCACCGAAAGCGGGAGTGAGACCCAGTACTTC.

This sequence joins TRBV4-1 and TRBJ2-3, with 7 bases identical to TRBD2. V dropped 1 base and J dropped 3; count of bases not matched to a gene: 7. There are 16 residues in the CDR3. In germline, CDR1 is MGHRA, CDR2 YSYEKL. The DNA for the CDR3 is TGCGCCAGCAGCCAAGTTCAGCTAGCGGTAACAGATACGCAGTATTTT. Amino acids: CASSQVQLAVTDTQYF.

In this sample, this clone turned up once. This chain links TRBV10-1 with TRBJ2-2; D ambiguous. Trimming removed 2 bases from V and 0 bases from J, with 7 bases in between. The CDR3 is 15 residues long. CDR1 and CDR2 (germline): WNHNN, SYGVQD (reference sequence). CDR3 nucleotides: TGCGCCAGCAGTGAGGGCTACGCGAACACCGGGGAGCTGTTTTTT. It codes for CASSEGYANTGELFF.

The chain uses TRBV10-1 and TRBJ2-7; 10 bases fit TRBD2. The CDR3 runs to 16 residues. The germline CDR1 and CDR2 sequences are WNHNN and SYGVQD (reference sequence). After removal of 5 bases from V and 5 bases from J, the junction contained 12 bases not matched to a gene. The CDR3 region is CASSFLAGALSDEQYF. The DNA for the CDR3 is TGCGCCAGCAGTTTTCTAGCGGGGGCCCTATCGGACGAGCAGTACTTC.

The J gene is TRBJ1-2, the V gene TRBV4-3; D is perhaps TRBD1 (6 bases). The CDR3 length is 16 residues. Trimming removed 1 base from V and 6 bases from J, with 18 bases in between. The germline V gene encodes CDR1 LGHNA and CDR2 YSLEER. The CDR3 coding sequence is TGCGCCAGCAGCCAAGGTACAGGGCCCCTGAGGGATGGCTACACCTTC. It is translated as CASSQGTGPLRDGYTF.

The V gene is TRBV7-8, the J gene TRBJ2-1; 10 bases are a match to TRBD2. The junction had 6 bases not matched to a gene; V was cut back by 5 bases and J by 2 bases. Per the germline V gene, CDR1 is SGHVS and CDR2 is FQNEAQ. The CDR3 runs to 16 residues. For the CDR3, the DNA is TGTGCCAGCAGCCCAGCTAGCGGGGGAACCTACAATGAGCAGTTCTTC. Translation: CASSPASGGTYNEQFF.

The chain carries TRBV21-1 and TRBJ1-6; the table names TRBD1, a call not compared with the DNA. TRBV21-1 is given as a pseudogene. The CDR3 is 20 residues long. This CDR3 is CASSKWGGAPLTNLNSPLHF. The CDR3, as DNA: TGTGCCAGCAGCAAGTGGGGTGGGGCGCCCCTTACAAATTTAAATTCACCCCTCCACTTT.

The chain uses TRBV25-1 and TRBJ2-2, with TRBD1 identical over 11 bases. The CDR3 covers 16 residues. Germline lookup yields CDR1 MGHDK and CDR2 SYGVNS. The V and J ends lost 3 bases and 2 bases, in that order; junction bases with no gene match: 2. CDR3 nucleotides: TGTGCCAGCAGTGATCGGACAGGGGGCAACACCGGGGAGCTGTTTTTT. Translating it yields CASSDRTGGNTGELFF.

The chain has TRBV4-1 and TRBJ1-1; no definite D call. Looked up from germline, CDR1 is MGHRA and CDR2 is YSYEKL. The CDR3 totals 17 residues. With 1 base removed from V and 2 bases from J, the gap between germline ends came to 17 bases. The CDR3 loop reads CASSQVGGNRANTEAFF. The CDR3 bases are TGCGCCAGCAGCCAAGTAGGAGGGAATAGGGCTAACACTGAAGCTTTCTTT.

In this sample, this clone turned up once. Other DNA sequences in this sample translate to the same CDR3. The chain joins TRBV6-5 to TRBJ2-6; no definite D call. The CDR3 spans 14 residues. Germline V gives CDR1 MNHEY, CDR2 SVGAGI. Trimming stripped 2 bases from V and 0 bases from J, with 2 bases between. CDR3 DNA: TGTGCCAGCAGTTACACCTCTGGGGCCAACGTCCTGACTTTC. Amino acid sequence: CASSYTSGANVLTF.

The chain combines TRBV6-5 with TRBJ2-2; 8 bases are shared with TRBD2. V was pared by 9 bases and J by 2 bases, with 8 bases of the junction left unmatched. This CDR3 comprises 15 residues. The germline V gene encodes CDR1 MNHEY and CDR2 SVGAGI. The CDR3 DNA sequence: TGTGCCAGTGGAGCGGGAGTGCTTAACACCGGGGAGCTGTTTTTT. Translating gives CASGAGVLNTGELFF.

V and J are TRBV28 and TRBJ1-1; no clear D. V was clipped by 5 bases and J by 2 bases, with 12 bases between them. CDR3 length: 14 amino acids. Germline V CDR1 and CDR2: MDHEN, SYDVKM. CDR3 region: CASSPSYLNTEAFF. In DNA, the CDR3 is TGTGCCAGCAGTCCATCCTACCTAAACACTGAAGCTTTCTTT. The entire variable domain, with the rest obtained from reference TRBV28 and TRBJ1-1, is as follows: DVKVTQSSRYLVKRTGEKVFLECVQDMDHENMFWYRQDPGLGLRLIYFSYDVKMKEKGDIPEGYSVSREKKERFSLILESASTNQTSMYLCASSPSYLNTEAFFGQGTRLTVV.

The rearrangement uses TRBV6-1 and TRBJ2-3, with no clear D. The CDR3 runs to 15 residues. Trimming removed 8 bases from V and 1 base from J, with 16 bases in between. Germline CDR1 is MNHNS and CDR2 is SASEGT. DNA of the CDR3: TGTGCCAGCGTACCGTGGGTGGCTGGCACAGATACGCAGTATTTT. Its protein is CASVPWVAGTDTQYF.

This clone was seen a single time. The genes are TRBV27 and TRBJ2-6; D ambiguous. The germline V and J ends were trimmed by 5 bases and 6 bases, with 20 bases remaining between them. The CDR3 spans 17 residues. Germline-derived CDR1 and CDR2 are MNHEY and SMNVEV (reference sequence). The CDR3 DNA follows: TGTGCCAGCAGTAAGACCACCACCCTTAGAGAGGCCAACGTCCTGACTTTC. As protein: CASSKTTTLREANVLTF.